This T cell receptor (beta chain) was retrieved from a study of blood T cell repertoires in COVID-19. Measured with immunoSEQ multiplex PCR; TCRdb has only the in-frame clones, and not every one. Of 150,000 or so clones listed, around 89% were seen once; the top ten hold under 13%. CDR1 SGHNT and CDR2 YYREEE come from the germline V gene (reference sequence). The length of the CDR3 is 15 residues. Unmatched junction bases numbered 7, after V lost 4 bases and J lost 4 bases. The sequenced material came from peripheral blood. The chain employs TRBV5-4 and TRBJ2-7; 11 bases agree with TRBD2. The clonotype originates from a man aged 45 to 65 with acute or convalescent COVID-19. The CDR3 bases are TGTGCCAGCAGCCCTACTAGCGGGAGTTCTTACGAGCAGTACTTC. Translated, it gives CASSPTSGSSYEQYF.